A selection of T cell receptor beta chains follows, all from one sample in a study of blood T cell repertoires in COVID-19. Produced via immunoSEQ multiplex PCR; TCRdb's table is partial and in-frame only. The data contain 80,000 or so clones, roughly 80% of them singletons. Sequencing was done on a sample of peripheral blood. These TCRs come from a human donor in a cohort sampled during active COVID-19. Each CDR3 is given with its conserved first and last residue. The D gene is left open where the match is weak. The size of a clone is reported for some rows only, either as once, few or many, or as a class for expanded clones.

v_gene,j_gene,d_gene,abundance,CDR3nt,CDR3aa
TRBV6-6,TRBJ1-2,TRBD1,NA,TGTGCCAGCAGTTACCCCGGGACAGGGACGGGTGGCTACACCTTC,CASSYPGTGTGGYTF
TRBV9,TRBJ2-6,NA,NA,TGTGCCAGCAGCCTACCTTCTGGGGCCAACGTCCTGACTTTC,CASSLPSGANVLTF
TRBV6-5,TRBJ1-2,TRBD1,once,TGTGCCAGCAGGCGGACAGGGTTAAACTATGGCTACACCTTC,CASRRTGLNYGYTF
TRBV27,TRBJ2-7,TRBD1,few,TGTGCCAGCAGCCAGACCATCCAGGGACAGGGCTACGAGCAGTACTTC,CASSQTIQGQGYEQYF
TRBV9,TRBJ2-7,TRBD2,NA,TGTGCCAGCAGCGTAGGGGCTAGCGGGGGTGTTGAGCAGTACTTC,CASSVGASGGVEQYF
TRBV2,TRBJ2-1,TRBD2,NA,TGTGCCAGCAGTGAAGCGCGAGCGGGGGGGAAAGGTGAGCAGTTCTTC,CASSEARAGGKGEQFF
TRBV7-2,TRBJ2-7,TRBD2,NA,TGTGCCAGCAGCCCGCGGAGCGGGGGGGCCCACGAGCAGTACTTC,CASSPRSGGAHEQYF
TRBV29-1,TRBJ2-5,NA,NA,TGCAGCGTTGAAAAGGGGAGGGAGACCCAGTACTTC,CSVEKGRETQYF
TRBV5-5,TRBJ1-3,TRBD1,NA,TGTGCCAGCAGCTTGGTGCTGGGACAGGGGGGCCTCTCTGGAAACACCATATATTTT,CASSLVLGQGGLSGNTIYF
TRBV5-1,TRBJ1-1,NA,NA,TGCGCCAGCAGCTTGGAGTTGAGGCAAGAAGCTTTCTTT,CASSLELRQEAFF
TRBV14,TRBJ2-1,NA,NA,TGTGCCAGCAGCCAAATAGTGAATGAGCAGTTCTTC,CASSQIVNEQFF
TRBV6-1,TRBJ2-5,TRBD2,NA,TGTGCCAGCAGTGAAATCGGGGGGTTACATCCTCAAGAGACCCAGTACTTC,CASSEIGGLHPQETQYF
TRBV6-5,TRBJ2-7,NA,NA,TGTGCCAGCAGCCAAGATGGGCGGGCCTACGAGCAGTACTTC,CASSQDGRAYEQYF
TRBV6-1,TRBJ2-7,TRBD1,NA,TGTGCCAGCAGTGAAGCGACAGGGACAACCTACGAGCAGTACTTC,CASSEATGTTYEQYF
TRBV5-1,TRBJ1-1,NA,NA,TGCGCCAGCAGCCCCCCAGCGGGGTCAACTGAAGCTTTCTTT,CASSPPAGSTEAFF
TRBV15,TRBJ1-1,NA,NA,TGTGCCACCAGCAGAGACCCCCATAGTAGTTACACTGAAGCTTTCTTT,CATSRDPHSSYTEAFF
TRBV6-5,TRBJ2-7,TRBD1,few,TGTGCCAGCAGTCCGGGGTACAGGGGTCAGGGCGAGCAGTACTTC,CASSPGYRGQGEQYF
TRBV7-9,TRBJ2-7,NA,few,TGTGCCAGCAGAGGGGGGGATTACGAGCAGTACTTC,CASRGGDYEQYF
TRBV5-1,TRBJ1-3,NA,NA,TGCGCCAGCAGCCAGACGGGTGGAAACACCATATATTTT,CASSQTGGNTIYF
TRBV5-4,TRBJ2-7,NA,few,TGTGCCAGCAGTCTGGACGGACAGCGGACCTCCTACGAGCAGTACTTC,CASSLDGQRTSYEQYF
TRBV5-1,TRBJ1-6,NA,NA,TGCGCCAGCAGCTTGGACGTAAGGAGCTCCTATAATTCACCCCTCCACTTT,CASSLDVRSSYNSPLHF
TRBV5-4,TRBJ2-7,NA,NA,TGTGCCAGCAGCTTGGACAGTACCTACGAGCAGTACTTC,CASSLDSTYEQYF
TRBV18,TRBJ1-5,NA,NA,TGTGCCAGCTCAGAACAGCCAGCCACCAGCAATCAGCCCCAGCATTTT,CASSEQPATSNQPQHF
TRBV5-4,TRBJ2-1,TRBD2,NA,TGTGCCAGCAGCAGGACTAGCGGGGGGAGTTTCAATGAGCAGTTCTTC,CASSRTSGGSFNEQFF
TRBV7-9,TRBJ2-7,NA,few,TGTGCCAGCAGCTTCAACACCTACGAGCAGTACTTC,CASSFNTYEQYF
TRBV2,TRBJ2-3,TRBD1,NA,TGTGCCAGCAGCCCGGGACAGGGTGGGACAGATACGCAGTATTTT,CASSPGQGGTDTQYF
TRBV5-1,TRBJ2-7,NA,NA,TGCGCCAGCAGCTTGGCGGCAGGTGTTATCTACGAGCAGTACTTC,CASSLAAGVIYEQYF
TRBV5-1,TRBJ1-2,TRBD1,NA,TGCGCCAGCAGCTTGGTGGCGACCGGGACAGGGTCAAATGGCTACACCTTC,CASSLVATGTGSNGYTF
TRBV9,TRBJ1-3,TRBD1,NA,TGTGCCAGCAGCCAACAGGGGATGGGTGGAAACACCATATATTTT,CASSQQGMGGNTIYF
TRBV9,TRBJ2-7,NA,NA,TGTGCCAGCAGCGTAGGACCGGGGTTGGCCTACGAGCAGTACTTC,CASSVGPGLAYEQYF
TRBV6-5,TRBJ1-4,NA,NA,TGTGCCAGCAGTTACTCGAACACGGGGGACGAAAAACTGTTTTTT,CASSYSNTGDEKLFF
TRBV18,TRBJ1-2,NA,few,TGTGCCAGCTCATCGAGTCACGGGAACTATGGCTACACCTTC,CASSSSHGNYGYTF
TRBV11-2,TRBJ1-2,TRBD1,NA,TGTGCCAGCAGCTTCGCCTTTCCAGGGTGGGACAGCTATGGCTACACCTTC,CASSFAFPGWDSYGYTF
TRBV7-3,TRBJ1-1,NA,NA,TGTGCCAGCAGCCTGACTTCGACAGTGAACACTGAAGCTTTCTTT,CASSLTSTVNTEAFF
TRBV3-1/TRBV3-2,TRBJ2-1,TRBD2,NA,TGTGCCAGCATAAGTAGCGGGGGGCTTAATGAGCAGTTCTTC,CASISSGGLNEQFF
TRBV6-5,TRBJ2-7,TRBD1,few,TGTGCCAGCAGACGAGACCGGGACAGTGCCTACGAGCAGTACTTC,CASRRDRDSAYEQYF
TRBV13,TRBJ1-1,NA,NA,TGTGCCAGCAGCAAAGGACACCTGAACACTGAAGCTTTCTTT,CASSKGHLNTEAFF
TRBV6-5,TRBJ2-7,NA,NA,TGTGCCAGCAGTTCCGGGGGACTCTCTTCCTACGAGCAGTACTTC,CASSSGGLSSYEQYF
TRBV9,TRBJ1-5,TRBD1,once,TGTGCCAGCAGCGCAACCAGACAGGGGATAAATCAGCCCCAGCATTTT,CASSATRQGINQPQHF
TRBV19,TRBJ1-5,TRBD1,few,TGTGCCAGTACCAGGGACAGTTTACTTCAGCCCCAGCATTTT,CASTRDSLLQPQHF
TRBV18,TRBJ1-2,NA,NA,TGTGCCAGCTCCCGTACGACAGGCGACTATGGCTACACCTTC,CASSRTTGDYGYTF
TRBV27,TRBJ1-1,TRBD1,NA,TGTGCCAGCAGTTCGCAACGGAGGGGGCTCCGAACCATGAACACTGAAGCTTTCTTT,CASSSQRRGLRTMNTEAFF
TRBV27,TRBJ1-5,NA,NA,TGTGCCAGCAGTTCACGTGAGGAGCAGCCCCAGCATTTT,CASSSREEQPQHF
TRBV11-2,TRBJ1-1,NA,once,TGTGCCAGCAGCCTTTTCTTGAACACTGAAGCTTTCTTT,CASSLFLNTEAFF
TRBV30,TRBJ2-1,NA,NA,TGTGCCTGGACGCCAGGCAGCCAGACCTACAATGAGCAGTTCTTC,CAWTPGSQTYNEQFF
TRBV5-1,TRBJ1-2,NA,NA,TGCGCCAGCAGCTACAACAGGGACGGCTACACCTTC,CASSYNRDGYTF
TRBV2,TRBJ2-1,TRBD2,NA,TGTGCCAGCGGAGCGGGGCCCTACAATGAGCAGTTCTTC,CASGAGPYNEQFF
TRBV2,TRBJ2-1,NA,NA,TGTGCCAGCAGCCCTGACAGGAGCTCCTACAATGAGCAGTTCTTC,CASSPDRSSYNEQFF
TRBV28,TRBJ2-7,TRBD2,NA,TGTGCCAGCAGTACCCGGACTAGCGGGGGGAAGCAGTACTTC,CASSTRTSGGKQYF
TRBV3-1/TRBV3-2,TRBJ1-1,TRBD1,NA,TGTGCCAGCAGCCGAGGACAGGGGGAAGCTTTCTTT,CASSRGQGEAFF